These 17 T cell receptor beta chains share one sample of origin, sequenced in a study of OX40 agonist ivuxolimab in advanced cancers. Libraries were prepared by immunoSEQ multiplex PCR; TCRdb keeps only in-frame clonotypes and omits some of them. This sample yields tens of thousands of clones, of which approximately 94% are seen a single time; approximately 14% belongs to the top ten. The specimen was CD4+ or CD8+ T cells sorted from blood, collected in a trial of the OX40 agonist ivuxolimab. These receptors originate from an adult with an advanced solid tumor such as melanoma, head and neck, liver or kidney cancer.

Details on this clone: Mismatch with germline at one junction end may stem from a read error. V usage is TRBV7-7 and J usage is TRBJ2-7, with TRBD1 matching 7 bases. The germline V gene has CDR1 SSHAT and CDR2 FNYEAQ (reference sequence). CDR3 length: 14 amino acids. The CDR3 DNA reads TGTGCTAGCAGCTTCCCGGGACAGTCACACGAGCAGTACTTC. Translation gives CASSFPGQSHEQYF.

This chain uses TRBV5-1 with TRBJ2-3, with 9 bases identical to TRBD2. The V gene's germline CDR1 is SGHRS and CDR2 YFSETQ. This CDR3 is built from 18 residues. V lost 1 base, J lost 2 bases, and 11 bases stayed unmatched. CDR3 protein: CASSLYGTSPTFTDTQYF. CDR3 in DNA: TGCGCCAGCAGCTTGTACGGGACTAGCCCCACCTTCACAGATACGCAGTATTTT.

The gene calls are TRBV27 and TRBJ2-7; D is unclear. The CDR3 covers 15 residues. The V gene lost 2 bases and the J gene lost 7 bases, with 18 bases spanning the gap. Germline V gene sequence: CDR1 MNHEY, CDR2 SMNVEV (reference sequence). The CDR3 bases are TGTGCCAGCAGTTTAGGGGATTCGGTCAGCCGGGAGCAGTACTTC. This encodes CASSLGDSVSREQYF.

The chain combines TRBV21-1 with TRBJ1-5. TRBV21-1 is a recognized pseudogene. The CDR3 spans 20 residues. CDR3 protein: CASSKGGARHLLGVYQPQHF. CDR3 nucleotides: TGTGCCAGCAGCAAAGGTGGGGCCCGACACTTACTGGGGGTCTATCAGCCCCAGCATTTT.

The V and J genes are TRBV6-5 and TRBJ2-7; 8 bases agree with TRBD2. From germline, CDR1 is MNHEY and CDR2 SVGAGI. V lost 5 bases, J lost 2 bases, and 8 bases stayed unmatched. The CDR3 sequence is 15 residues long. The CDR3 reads CASSAGAGGPYEQYF. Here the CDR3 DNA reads TGTGCCAGCAGTGCCGGGGCGGGGGGCCCCTACGAGCAGTACTTC.

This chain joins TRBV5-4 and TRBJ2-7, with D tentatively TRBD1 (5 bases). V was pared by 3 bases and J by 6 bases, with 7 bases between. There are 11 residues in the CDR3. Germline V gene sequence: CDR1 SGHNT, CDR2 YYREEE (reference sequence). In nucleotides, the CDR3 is TGTGCCAGCAGCTCAGGGTTCGAGCAGTACTTC. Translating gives CASSSGFEQYF.

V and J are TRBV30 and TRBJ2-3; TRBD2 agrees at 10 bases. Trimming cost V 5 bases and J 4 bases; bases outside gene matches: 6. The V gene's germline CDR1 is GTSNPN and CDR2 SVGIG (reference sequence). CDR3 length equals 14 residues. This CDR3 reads CAWGALAGADTQYF. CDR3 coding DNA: TGTGCCTGGGGGGCTCTAGCGGGAGCAGATACGCAGTATTTT. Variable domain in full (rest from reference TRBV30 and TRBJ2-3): SQTIHQWPATLVQPVGSPLSLECTVEGTSNPNLYWYRQAAGRGLQLLFYSVGIGQISSEVPQNLSASRPQDRQFILSSKKLLLSDSGFYLCAWGALAGADTQYFGPGTRLTVL.

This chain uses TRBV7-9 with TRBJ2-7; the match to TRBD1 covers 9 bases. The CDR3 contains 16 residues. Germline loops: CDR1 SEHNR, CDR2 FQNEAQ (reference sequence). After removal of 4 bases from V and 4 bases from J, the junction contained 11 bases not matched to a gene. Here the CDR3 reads CASSSEPGTGSYEQYF. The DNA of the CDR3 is TGTGCCAGCAGCTCAGAGCCCGGGACAGGGAGTTACGAGCAGTACTTC.

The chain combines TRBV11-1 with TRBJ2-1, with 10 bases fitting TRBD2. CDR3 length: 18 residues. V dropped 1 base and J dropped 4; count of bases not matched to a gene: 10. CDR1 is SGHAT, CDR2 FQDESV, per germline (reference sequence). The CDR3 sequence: CASSLDVWTSGSYNEQFF. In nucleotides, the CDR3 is TGTGCCAGCAGCTTAGACGTGTGGACTAGCGGAAGTTACAATGAGCAGTTCTTC.

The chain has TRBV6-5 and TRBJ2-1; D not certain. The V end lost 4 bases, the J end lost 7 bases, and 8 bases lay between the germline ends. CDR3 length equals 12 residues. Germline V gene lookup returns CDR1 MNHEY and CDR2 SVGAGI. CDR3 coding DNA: TGTGCCAGCAGTTCCGGACGGAATGAGCAGTTCTTC. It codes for CASSSGRNEQFF.

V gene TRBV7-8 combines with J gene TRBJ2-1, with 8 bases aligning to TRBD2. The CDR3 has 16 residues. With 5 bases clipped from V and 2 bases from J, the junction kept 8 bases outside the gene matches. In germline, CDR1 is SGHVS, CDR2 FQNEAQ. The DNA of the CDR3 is TGTGCCAGCAGCCCCGGACTAGCCGAGCCCTACAATGAGCAGTTCTTC. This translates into CASSPGLAEPYNEQFF.

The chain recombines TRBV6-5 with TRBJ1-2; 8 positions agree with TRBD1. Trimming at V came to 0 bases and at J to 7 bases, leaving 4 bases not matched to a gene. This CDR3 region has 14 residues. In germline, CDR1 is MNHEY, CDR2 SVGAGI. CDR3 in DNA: TGTGCCAGCAGTTACTCGAGCAGGGGGCCTGGCTACACCTTC. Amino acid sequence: CASSYSSRGPGYTF.

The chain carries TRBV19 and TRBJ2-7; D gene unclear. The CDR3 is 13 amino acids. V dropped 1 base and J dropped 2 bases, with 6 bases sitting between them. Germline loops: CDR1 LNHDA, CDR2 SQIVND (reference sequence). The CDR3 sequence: CASSIGLAYEQYF. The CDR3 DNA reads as TGTGCCAGTAGTATAGGACTTGCCTACGAGCAGTACTTC.

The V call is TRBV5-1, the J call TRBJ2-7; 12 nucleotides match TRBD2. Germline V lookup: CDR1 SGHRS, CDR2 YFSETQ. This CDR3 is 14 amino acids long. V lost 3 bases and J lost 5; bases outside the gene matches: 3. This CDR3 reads CASSWTSGDDEQYF. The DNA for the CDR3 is TGCGCCAGCAGCTGGACTAGCGGGGATGACGAGCAGTACTTC.

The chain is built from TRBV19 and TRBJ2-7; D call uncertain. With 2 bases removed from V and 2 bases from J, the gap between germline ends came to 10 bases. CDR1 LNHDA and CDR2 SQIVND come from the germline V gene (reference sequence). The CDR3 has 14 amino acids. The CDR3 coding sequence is TGTGCCAGTAGTATAAAGTCGGCAGCCTACGAGCAGTACTTC. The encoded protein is CASSIKSAAYEQYF. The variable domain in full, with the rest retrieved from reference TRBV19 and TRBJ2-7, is DGGITQSPKYLFRKEGQNVTLSCEQNLNHDAMYWYRQDPGQGLRLIYYSQIVNDFQKGDIAEGYSVSREKKESFPLTVTSAQKNPTAFYLCASSIKSAAYEQYFGPGTRLTVT.

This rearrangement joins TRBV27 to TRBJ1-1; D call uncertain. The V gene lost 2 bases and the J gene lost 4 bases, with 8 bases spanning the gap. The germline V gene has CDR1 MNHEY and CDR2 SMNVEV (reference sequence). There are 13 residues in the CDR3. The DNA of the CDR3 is TGTGCCAGCAGTTTACAGTGGACCACTGAAGCTTTCTTT. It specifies CASSLQWTTEAFF.

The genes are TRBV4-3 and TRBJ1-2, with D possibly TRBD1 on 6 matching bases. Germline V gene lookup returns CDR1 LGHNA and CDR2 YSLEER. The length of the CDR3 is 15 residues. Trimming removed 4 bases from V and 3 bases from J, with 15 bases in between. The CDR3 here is CASSPYGGDDYGYTF. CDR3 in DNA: TGCGCCAGCAGCCCGTACGGGGGCGATGACTATGGCTACACCTTC.